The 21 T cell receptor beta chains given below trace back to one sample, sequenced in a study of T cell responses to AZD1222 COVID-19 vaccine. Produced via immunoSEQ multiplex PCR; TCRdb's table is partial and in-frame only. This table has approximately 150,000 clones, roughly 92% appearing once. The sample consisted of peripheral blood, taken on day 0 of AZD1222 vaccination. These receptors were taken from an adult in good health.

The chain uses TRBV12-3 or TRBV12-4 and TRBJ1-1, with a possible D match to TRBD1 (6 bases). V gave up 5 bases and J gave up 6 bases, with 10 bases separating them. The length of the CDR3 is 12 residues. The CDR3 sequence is CASSPAGAEAFF. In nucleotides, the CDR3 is TGTGCCAGCAGTCCTGCAGGGGCTGAAGCTTTCTTT.

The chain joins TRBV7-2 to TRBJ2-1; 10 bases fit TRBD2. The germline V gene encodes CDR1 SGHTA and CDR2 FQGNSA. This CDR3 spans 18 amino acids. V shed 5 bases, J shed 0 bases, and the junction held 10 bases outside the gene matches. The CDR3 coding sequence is TGTGCCAGCAGCACACAGACTAGCGGGCATACCTCCTACAATGAGCAGTTCTTC. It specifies CASSTQTSGHTSYNEQFF.

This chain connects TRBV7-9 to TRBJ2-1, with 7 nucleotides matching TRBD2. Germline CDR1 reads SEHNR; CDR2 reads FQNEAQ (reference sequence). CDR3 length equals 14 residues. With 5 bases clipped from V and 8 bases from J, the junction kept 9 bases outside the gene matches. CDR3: CASSPPAGVDEQFF. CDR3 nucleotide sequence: TGTGCCAGCAGCCCCCCGGCGGGGGTGGATGAGCAGTTCTTC.

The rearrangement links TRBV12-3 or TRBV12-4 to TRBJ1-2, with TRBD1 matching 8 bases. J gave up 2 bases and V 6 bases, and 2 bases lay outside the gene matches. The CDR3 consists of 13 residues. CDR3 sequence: CASSRTGNYGYTF. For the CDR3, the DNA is TGTGCCAGCAGCCGGACAGGGAACTATGGCTACACCTTC.

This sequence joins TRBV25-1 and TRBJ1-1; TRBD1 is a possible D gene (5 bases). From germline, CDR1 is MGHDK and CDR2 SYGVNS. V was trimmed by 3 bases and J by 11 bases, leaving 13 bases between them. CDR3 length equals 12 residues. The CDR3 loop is CASSELQAGAFF. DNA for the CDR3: TGTGCCAGCAGTGAGCTACAGGCCGGGGCTTTCTTT.

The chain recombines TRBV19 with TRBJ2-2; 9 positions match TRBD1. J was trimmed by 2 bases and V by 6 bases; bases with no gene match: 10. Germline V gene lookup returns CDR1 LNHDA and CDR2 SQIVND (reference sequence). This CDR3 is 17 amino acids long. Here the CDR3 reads CASRVFRTGVNTGELFF. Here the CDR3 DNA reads TGTGCCAGTAGAGTTTTTAGGACAGGGGTCAACACCGGGGAGCTGTTTTTT.

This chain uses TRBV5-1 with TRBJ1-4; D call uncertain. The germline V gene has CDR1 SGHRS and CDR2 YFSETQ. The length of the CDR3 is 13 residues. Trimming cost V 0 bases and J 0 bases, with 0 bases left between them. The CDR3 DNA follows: TGCGCCAGCAGCTTGGCAACTAATGAAAAACTGTTTTTT. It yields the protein CASSLATNEKLFF.

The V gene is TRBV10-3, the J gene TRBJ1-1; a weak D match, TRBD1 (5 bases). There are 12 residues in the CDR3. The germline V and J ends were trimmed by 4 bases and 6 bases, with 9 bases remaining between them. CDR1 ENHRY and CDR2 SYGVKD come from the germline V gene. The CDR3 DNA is TGTGCCATCAGTGGGGGGTTGGCTGAAGCTTTCTTT. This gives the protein CAISGGLAEAFF.

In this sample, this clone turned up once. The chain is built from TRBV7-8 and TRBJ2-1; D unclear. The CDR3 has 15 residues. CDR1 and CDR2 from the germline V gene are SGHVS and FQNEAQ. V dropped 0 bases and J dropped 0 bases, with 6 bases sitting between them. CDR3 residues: CASSLAGRSYNEQFF. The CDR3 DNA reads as TGTGCCAGCAGCTTAGCGGGCCGCTCCTACAATGAGCAGTTCTTC.

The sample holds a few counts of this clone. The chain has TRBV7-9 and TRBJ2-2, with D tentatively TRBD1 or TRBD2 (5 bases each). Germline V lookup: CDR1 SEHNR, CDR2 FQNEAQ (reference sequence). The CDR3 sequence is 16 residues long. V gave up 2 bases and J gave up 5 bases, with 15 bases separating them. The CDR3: CASSLMMWGGTGELFF. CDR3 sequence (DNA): TGTGCCAGCAGCTTAATGATGTGGGGCGGGACCGGGGAGCTGTTTTTT. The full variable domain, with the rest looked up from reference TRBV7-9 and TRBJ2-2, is DTGVSQNPRHKITKRGQNVTFRCDPISEHNRLYWYRQTLGQGPEFLTYFQNEAQLEKSRLLSDRFSAERPKGSFSTLEIQRTEQGDSAMYLCASSLMMWGGTGELFFGEGSRLTVL.

The chain's CDR3 is CSVEIRGFTFF. The CDR3 bases are TGCAGCGTTGAGATTCGGGGATTTACGTTCTTC. The chain is built from TRBV29-1 and TRBJ2-1, with D maybe TRBD2 (5 bases). The CDR3 runs 11 residues. V lost 3 bases and J lost 15, with 15 bases in between. Germline V gene lookup returns CDR1 SQVTM and CDR2 ANQGSEA.

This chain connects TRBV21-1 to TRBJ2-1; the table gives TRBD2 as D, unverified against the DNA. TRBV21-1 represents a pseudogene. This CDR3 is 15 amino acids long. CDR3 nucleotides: TGTGCCAGCAGCAACCTGATAGCGGCCTACAATGAGCAGTTCTTC. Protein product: CASSNLIAAYNEQFF.

CDR3 in amino acids: CASSQGRDRGNYGYTF. The DNA of the CDR3 is TGCGCCAGCAGCCAAGGCCGGGACAGGGGCAACTATGGCTACACCTTC. The chain couples TRBV4-1 to TRBJ1-2; TRBD1 matches 10 bases. The CDR3 length is 16 residues. Trimming at V came to 1 base and at J to 2 bases, leaving 4 bases not matched to a gene. Germline loops: CDR1 MGHRA, CDR2 YSYEKL.

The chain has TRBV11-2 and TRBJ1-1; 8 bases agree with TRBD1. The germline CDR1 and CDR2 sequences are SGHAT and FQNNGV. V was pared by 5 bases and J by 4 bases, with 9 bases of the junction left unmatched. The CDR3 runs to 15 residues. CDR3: CASSPRTGSGTEAFF. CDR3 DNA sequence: TGTGCCAGCAGCCCCAGGACAGGGTCGGGCACTGAAGCTTTCTTT.

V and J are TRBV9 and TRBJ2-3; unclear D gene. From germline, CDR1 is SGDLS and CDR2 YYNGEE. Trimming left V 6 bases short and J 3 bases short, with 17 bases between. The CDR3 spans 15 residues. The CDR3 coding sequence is TGTGCCAGCACCAAACGGAGCTTAACTACAGATACGCAGTATTTT. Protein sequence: CASTKRSLTTDTQYF.

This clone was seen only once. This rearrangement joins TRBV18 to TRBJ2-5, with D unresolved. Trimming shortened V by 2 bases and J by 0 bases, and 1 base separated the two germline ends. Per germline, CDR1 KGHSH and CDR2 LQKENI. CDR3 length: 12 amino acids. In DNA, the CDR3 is TGTGCCAGCTCACCAAACCAAGAGACCCAGTACTTC. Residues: CASSPNQETQYF.

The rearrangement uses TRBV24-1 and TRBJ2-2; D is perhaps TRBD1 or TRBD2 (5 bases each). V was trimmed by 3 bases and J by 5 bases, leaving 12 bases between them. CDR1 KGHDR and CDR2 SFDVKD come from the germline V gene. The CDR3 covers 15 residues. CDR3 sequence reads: CATSDGQGETGELFF. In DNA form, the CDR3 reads TGTGCCACCAGTGATGGTCAGGGAGAGACCGGGGAGCTGTTTTTT.

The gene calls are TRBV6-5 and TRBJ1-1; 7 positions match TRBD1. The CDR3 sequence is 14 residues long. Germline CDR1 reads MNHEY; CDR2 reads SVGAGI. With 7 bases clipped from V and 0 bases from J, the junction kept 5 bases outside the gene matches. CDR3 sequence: CASKWTGMNTEAFF. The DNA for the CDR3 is TGTGCCAGCAAATGGACAGGCATGAACACTGAAGCTTTCTTT.

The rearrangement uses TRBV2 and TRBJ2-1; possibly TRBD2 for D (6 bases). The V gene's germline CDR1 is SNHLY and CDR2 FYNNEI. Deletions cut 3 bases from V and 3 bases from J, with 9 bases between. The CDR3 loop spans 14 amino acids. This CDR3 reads CASSEQAGYNEQFF. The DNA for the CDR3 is TGTGCCAGCAGTGAGCAAGCGGGCTACAATGAGCAGTTCTTC.

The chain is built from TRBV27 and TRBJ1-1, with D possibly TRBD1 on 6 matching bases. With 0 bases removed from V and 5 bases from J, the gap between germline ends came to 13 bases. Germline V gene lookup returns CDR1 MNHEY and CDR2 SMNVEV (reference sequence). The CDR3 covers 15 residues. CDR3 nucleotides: TGTGCCAGCAGTTTATCCCAGGGGTGGGGGACTGAAGCTTTCTTT. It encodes CASSLSQGWGTEAFF.

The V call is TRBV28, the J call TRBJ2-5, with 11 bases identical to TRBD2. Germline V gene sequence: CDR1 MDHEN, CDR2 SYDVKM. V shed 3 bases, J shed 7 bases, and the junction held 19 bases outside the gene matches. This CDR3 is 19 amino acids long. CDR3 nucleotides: TGTGCCAGCAGTTTTTCCGGGCTAGCGGGGGGTCCACCCCAGGGGACCCAGTACTTC. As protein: CASSFSGLAGGPPQGTQYF.